This TCR beta chain is from a study of OX40 agonist ivuxolimab in advanced cancers. Regarding the study as a whole: The work left the antigen specificity of expanded peripheral T cells undetermined.

Points on this clone: Its antigen remains unidentified.

TCRdb's copy holds only in-frame clones and misses some; the assay was immunoSEQ multiplex PCR. The data hold about 80,000 clones, with approximately 85% observed a single time. CDR3 size: 18 residues. With 5 bases clipped from V and 0 bases from J, the junction kept 10 bases outside the gene matches. Per the germline V gene, CDR1 is SGHAT and CDR2 is FQNNGV. This sequence was found in an adult with an advanced solid tumor such as melanoma, head and neck, liver or kidney cancer. Sequenced material: CD4+ or CD8+ T cells sorted from blood, taken in a trial of the OX40 agonist ivuxolimab. This rearrangement joins TRBV11-2 to TRBJ2-6, with TRBD1 identical over 7 bases. Here the CDR3 DNA reads TGTGCCAGCAGCCCTCGGGACAGCCATTACTCTGGGGCCAACGTCCTGACTTTC. It specifies CASSPRDSHYSGANVLTF.